This T cell receptor beta chain came from a study of CDR3 diversity in severe acne. The CDR3 is 13 residues long. Per germline, CDR1 MNHEY and CDR2 SVGAGI. Between the trimmed V and J ends, which lost 6 bases and 3 bases, there was a span of 12 bases. TCRdb analysed the PCR reads with MiXCR anew, one entry per CDR3 protein. The sample records more than 70,000 distinct CDR3 sequences, approximately 49% being singletons. Source material: blood. The clonotype was recovered from a male donor with severe acne vulgaris. The chain uses TRBV6-5 and TRBJ2-7; D might be TRBD1 (5 bases). The CDR3: CASSTQGLYEQYF. As DNA, the CDR3 is TGTGCCAGCAGCACCCAGGGCCTCTACGAGCAGTACTTC.